The 3 T cell receptor beta chains in this list originate from one sample, sequenced in a study of T cell repertoires in aging, cancer and after chemotherapy. TCR beta rearrangements were amplified from peripheral blood genomic DNA. Rearranged V-D-J TRB sequences were amplified with a mixed TRB-A/B primer pool. TCRdb reprocessed the multiplex PCR reads with MiXCR, giving one entry per CDR3 protein. The sample has 5,000 or so distinct CDR3 sequences, approximately 30% seen once. Sequences were obtained from blood. The receptor set was obtained from a human donor in good health.

The chain employs TRBV10-3 and TRBJ2-2; the match to TRBD1 covers 8 bases. Losses at the gene ends were 8 bases for V and 6 bases for J; bases not matched to a gene: 8. Germline V gene sequence: CDR1 ENHRY, CDR2 SYGVKD. The CDR3 is made up of 14 amino acids. CDR3 sequence: CAIYGTGLPGELFF. CDR3 coding DNA: TGTGCCATCTACGGGACAGGCCTCCCCGGGGAGCTGTTTTTT.

This clonotype was counted only a few times. This chain connects TRBV4-3 to TRBJ1-6; perhaps TRBD1 as D (6 bases). Trimming removed 0 bases at V and 9 bases at J, with 15 bases between. Germline values: CDR1 LGHNA, CDR2 YSLEER. This CDR3 contains 16 residues. The CDR3 coding sequence is TGCGCCAGCAGCCAAGAGTTAGGGGGGATGGGTTCACCCCTCCACTTT. Its translation is CASSQELGGMGSPLHF.

The J gene is TRBJ1-6, the V gene TRBV20-1, with D possibly being TRBD1 (5 bases). The germline V and J ends were trimmed by 6 bases and 13 bases, with 22 bases remaining between them. Germline lookup yields CDR1 DFQATT and CDR2 SNEGSKA (reference sequence). This CDR3 has 14 amino acids. For the CDR3, the DNA is TGCAGTGCCGGGAAGGGGACCCCGGGTGGGCCCCTCCACTTT. Translated: CSAGKGTPGGPLHF.